Listed below are T cell receptor beta chains from one sample, sequenced in a study of cytomegalovirus exposure and HLA in healthy donors. Sequencing used immunoSEQ multiplex PCR; TCRdb keeps in-frame clones, though not all of them. The sample has about 120,000 clones, around 85% seen once. Sequencing was carried out using PBMCs. The origin of the receptors is a man aged 18 to 30 in good health and CMV-seropositive. The CDR3 runs from the conserved cysteine through the conserved F or W. A D gene is named only where the DNA matches it firmly. Part of the rows lack a size; the others show once, few, many or a class for expanded clones.

d_gene,v_gene,abundance,len,j_gene,CDR3aa,CDR3nt
.,TRBV30,.,14,TRBJ2-7,CAWSASFSSYEQYF,TGTGCCTGGTCAGCGTCCTTTAGCTCCTACGAGCAGTACTTC
.,TRBV29-1,.,14,TRBJ1-1,CSVDPFGGHTEAFF,TGCAGCGTTGACCCGTTTGGAGGGCATACTGAAGCTTTCTTT
TRBD1,TRBV6-1,.,14,TRBJ1-1,CASTLDRGNTEAFF,TGTGCCAGCACCCTGGACAGGGGGAACACTGAAGCTTTCTTT
.,TRBV7-9,.,14,TRBJ2-7,CASSPSRNSYEQYF,TGTGCCAGCAGTCCTTCCAGGAACTCCTACGAGCAGTACTTC
.,TRBV19,.,14,TRBJ1-5,CASSFLRGNQPQHF,TGTGCCAGTAGTTTCCTCAGGGGCAATCAGCCCCAGCATTTT
.,TRBV10-3,.,19,TRBJ1-5,CAISESNYPAWGGNQPQHF,TGTGCCATCAGTGAGTCAAATTACCCCGCATGGGGGGGCAATCAGCCCCAGCATTTT
TRBD1,TRBV12-5,.,14,TRBJ1-5,CASRGTGGNQPQHF,TGTGCTAGTAGGGGGACAGGGGGCAATCAGCCCCAGCATTTT
TRBD2,TRBV7-6,.,15,TRBJ2-7,CASSLGSGVSYEQYF,TGTGCCAGCAGCCTGGGTAGCGGGGTCTCCTACGAGCAGTACTTC
.,TRBV18,.,17,TRBJ1-1,CASSSPGLTGMNTEAFF,TGTGCCAGCTCATCGCCTGGGTTGACAGGAATGAACACTGAAGCTTTCTTT
.,TRBV7-8,few,15,TRBJ1-4,CASSLDQGGGEKLFF,TGTGCCAGCAGCTTAGATCAGGGAGGGGGAGAAAAACTGTTTTTT
.,TRBV19,.,13,TRBJ1-4,CASSIVVNEKLFF,TGTGCCAGTAGTATAGTAGTAAATGAAAAACTGTTTTTT
.,TRBV11-3,.,16,TRBJ2-3,CASSSTTGFGTDTQYF,TGTGCCAGCAGCTCAACGACAGGCTTCGGCACAGATACGCAGTATTTT
.,TRBV15,.,19,TRBJ1-4,CATSRPAATGSSAGEKLFF,TGTGCCACCAGCAGACCGGCGGCGACAGGTTCGTCTGCCGGGGAAAAACTGTTTTTT
TRBD2,TRBV4-2,.,17,TRBJ2-5,CASSQDLGGGYQETQYF,TGTGCCAGCAGCCAAGATTTGGGCGGGGGGTACCAAGAGACCCAGTACTTC
TRBD2,TRBV19,once,14,TRBJ2-5,CASSILAGRETQYF,TGTGCCAGTAGTATACTAGCGGGAAGAGAGACCCAGTACTTC
.,TRBV27,.,14,TRBJ2-1,CASSGQSSYNEQFF,TGTGCCAGCAGTGGACAGAGCTCCTACAATGAGCAGTTCTTC
TRBD1,TRBV5-8,.,16,TRBJ1-6,CASTPHTTGGSSPLHF,TGTGCCAGCACCCCACATACGACAGGGGGCAGTTCACCCCTCCACTTT
.,TRBV5-1,.,15,TRBJ1-6,CASSLEGGIGSPLHF,TGCGCCAGCAGCTTGGAAGGGGGTATAGGGTCACCCCTCCACTTT
TRBD2,TRBV6-6,few,14,TRBJ2-7,CASSYSSNQREASF,TGTGCCAGCAGTTACTCTTCTAACCAGCGGGAGGCCAGCTTC
TRBD2,TRBV7-2,.,15,TRBJ2-1,CASSTLTSGGGEQFF,TGTGCCAGCAGCACCTTGACTAGCGGGGGAGGGGAGCAGTTCTTC
TRBD1,TRBV27,once,15,TRBJ2-3,CASSLRDRATDTQYF,TGTGCCAGCAGTTTAAGGGACAGGGCCACAGATACGCAGTATTTT
TRBD1,TRBV11-2,.,17,TRBJ2-1,CASSSIRDRERYNEQFF,TGTGCCAGCAGCTCGATCCGGGACAGGGAACGGTACAATGAGCAGTTCTTC
TRBD1,TRBV15,.,13,TRBJ2-2,CATSMDRAGELFF,TGTGCCACCAGCATGGACAGGGCCGGGGAGCTGTTTTTT
TRBD1,TRBV6-5,.,15,TRBJ1-2,CASSRSGTGNYGYTF,TGTGCCAGCAGTAGGAGCGGGACAGGGAACTATGGCTACACCTTC
.,TRBV15,.,15,TRBJ1-1,CATSIPVGPNTEAFF,TGTGCCACCAGCATTCCCGTGGGGCCCAACACTGAAGCTTTCTTT
.,TRBV6-1,.,14,TRBJ2-3,CASSLNRGTDTQYF,TGTGCCAGCAGTTTGAACCGCGGAACAGATACGCAGTATTTT
TRBD1,TRBV5-6,.,15,TRBJ1-2,CASSYRPGGNYGYTF,TGTGCCAGCAGCTACCGCCCAGGGGGGAACTATGGCTACACCTTC
.,TRBV7-9,.,13,TRBJ2-7,CASDPIQSYEQYF,TGTGCCAGCGACCCCATACAGAGCTACGAGCAGTACTTC
TRBD2,TRBV7-2,.,18,TRBJ2-3,CASGGGLAGVYGTDTQYF,TGTGCCAGCGGGGGGGGACTAGCGGGAGTCTATGGCACAGATACGCAGTATTTT
.,TRBV7-9,few,13,TRBJ1-1,CASSTTGETEAFF,TGTGCCAGCAGCACTACAGGAGAGACTGAAGCTTTCTTT
.,TRBV14,few,13,TRBJ1-1,CASSPVGNTEAFF,TGTGCCAGCAGTCCCGTCGGGAACACTGAAGCTTTCTTT
.,TRBV19,.,16,TRBJ2-2,CASSQISGDYTGELFF,TGTGCCAGTAGCCAGATTTCGGGGGATTACACCGGGGAGCTGTTTTTT
TRBD2,TRBV10-3,.,18,TRBJ2-1,CAIRKRTSGGLVDNEQFF,TGTGCCATCAGGAAACGGACTAGCGGGGGCTTAGTGGACAATGAGCAGTTCTTC
TRBD1,TRBV30,.,13,TRBJ1-2,CAWSGTGFYGYTF,TGTGCCTGGTCCGGGACAGGGTTCTATGGCTACACCTTC
TRBD2,TRBV27,.,15,TRBJ2-1,CASSFLAGESNEQFF,TGTGCCAGCAGTTTTCTAGCGGGTGAATCCAATGAGCAGTTCTTC
TRBD2,TRBV4-2,.,14,TRBJ2-5,CASSPGTRTETQYF,TGTGCCAGCAGCCCCGGGACTAGGACCGAGACCCAGTACTTC
.,TRBV29-1,.,14,TRBJ1-1,CSARREWQDTEAFF,TGCAGCGCCCGAAGAGAATGGCAGGACACTGAAGCTTTCTTT
.,TRBV7-9,.,16,TRBJ2-7,CASSLANTGSYYEQYF,TGTGCCAGCAGTTTAGCAAACACAGGTTCGTACTACGAGCAGTACTTC
.,TRBV6-5,.,15,TRBJ2-1,CASSYTGVAYNEQFF,TGTGCCAGCAGTTACACAGGTGTCGCCTACAATGAGCAGTTCTTC
TRBD2,TRBV30,.,14,TRBJ2-5,CAWRAAGGRETQYF,TGTGCCTGGAGGGCAGCGGGGGGCCGGGAGACCCAGTACTTC
.,TRBV5-1,.,17,TRBJ1-2,CASSFGVGGAMDYGYTF,TGCGCCAGCAGCTTCGGGGTGGGAGGGGCAATGGACTATGGCTACACCTTC
.,TRBV30,.,14,TRBJ2-5,CAWTGLPRGETQYF,TGTGCCTGGACGGGTCTCCCCCGAGGAGAGACCCAGTACTTC